Listed below are T cell receptor beta chains from one sample, sequenced in a study of T cell clones after liver transplantation. The table came from immunoSEQ multiplex PCR; TCRdb's copy has only in-frame clones and leaves some out. The repertoire has tens of thousands of clones, less than 75% of them found once; the top ten carry 9.7%. The sequences come from CD4+ T cells from blood, collected at the 22-month timepoint. Receptors were obtained from a human patient who received a liver transplant. Some T cells may have originated in the graft donor. Each CDR3 is given with its conserved first and last residue. Each record gives: J gene, V gene, clone size, D gene, CDR3 length, CDR3 DNA, CDR3 protein. D genes are given only for firm matches. Clone sizes are given selectively: once, few, many, or a class where the clone is expanded.

TRBJ1-4	TRBV5-5	.	.	12	TGTGCCAGTGGGACCAATAATGAAAAACTGTTTTTT	CASGTNNEKLFF
TRBJ1-4	TRBV28	.	.	14	TGTGCCAGCAGTCGGGGGGGGAGCAGGGAAAAACTGTTTTTT	CASSRGGSREKLFF
TRBJ1-4	TRBV7-9	.	TRBD1	14	TGTGCCAGCAGTTTGGGACAGGGGCGGCAAAAACTGTTTTTT	CASSLGQGRQKLFF
TRBJ2-2	TRBV30	.	.	15	TGTGCCTGGAGTGTAACCCGCAGGGCCACCGGGGAGCTGTTTTTT	CAWSVTRRATGELFF
TRBJ2-7	TRBV6-5	.	TRBD1	14	TGTGCCAGCAGAACCGACAGGGGGCCCTACGAGCAGTACTTC	CASRTDRGPYEQYF
TRBJ2-7	TRBV28	.	.	11	TGTGCCAGTAGAGGGACTTACGAGCAGTACTTC	CASRGTYEQYF
TRBJ2-1	TRBV14	.	.	14	TGTGCCAGCAGCCAAGATTCAGGCTACAATGAGCAGTTCTTC	CASSQDSGYNEQFF
TRBJ1-2	TRBV7-2	.	.	12	TGTGCCAGCAGCCCTAACAGCTATGGCTACACCTTC	CASSPNSYGYTF
TRBJ2-5	TRBV19	.	TRBD2	16	TGTGCCAGTAGTAAAGGACTAGCGGGCACCCAAGAGACCCAGTACTTC	CASSKGLAGTQETQYF
TRBJ1-2	TRBV6-5	.	.	15	TGTGCCAGCAGTGCCGGGAGGGCGGGAGACTATGGCTACACCTTC	CASSAGRAGDYGYTF
TRBJ1-6	TRBV4-1	few	TRBD1	18	TGCGCCAGCAGCCAAGTTCAGGGGGTTCGGTCCTATAATTCACCCCTCCACTTT	CASSQVQGVRSYNSPLHF
TRBJ2-5	TRBV29-1	.	.	14	TGCAGCGTTGAGGGAGGGGGCAGGGGGGAGACCCAGTACTTC	CSVEGGGRGETQYF
TRBJ2-3	TRBV5-1	.	TRBD1	14	TGCGCCAGCCTAGTCGGACAGGCGACAGATACGCAGTATTTT	CASLVGQATDTQYF
TRBJ1-6	TRBV7-3	few	.	15	TGTGCCAGCAGCAAAGGGGAGACCTATAATTCACCCCTCCACTTT	CASSKGETYNSPLHF
TRBJ1-1	TRBV11-2	.	.	13	TGTGCCAGCAGCTTACTCGAGAACACTGAAGCTTTCTTT	CASSLLENTEAFF
TRBJ2-5	TRBV2	.	TRBD2	15	TGTGCCAGCAGCCCCGTGGGACTAGCGGGGGAAGCCCAGTACTTC	CASSPVGLAGEAQYF
TRBJ2-3	TRBV19	few	.	13	TGTGCCAGTAGTACCTCGGGTTCAGATACGCAGTATTTT	CASSTSGSDTQYF
TRBJ1-2	TRBV6-6	few	.	15	TGTGCCAGCAGTTACTCGACTAAACAGGGAGCCGGCTACACCTTC	CASSYSTKQGAGYTF
TRBJ1-1	TRBV6-6	.	.	11	TGTGCCAGCAGTTACGCCGGGGGGGCTTTCTTT	CASSYAGGAFF
TRBJ2-2	TRBV7-9	.	.	15	TGTGCCAGCAGCTTAGGGACACTCAACACCGGGGAGCTGTTTTTT	CASSLGTLNTGELFF
TRBJ1-2	TRBV30	.	.	13	TGTGCCTGGAGTGTGAACGGAAACTATGGCTACACCTTC	CAWSVNGNYGYTF
TRBJ1-2	TRBV30	.	.	11	TGTGCCTGGAGTGAGGACTATGGCTACACCTTC	CAWSEDYGYTF
TRBJ2-7	TRBV28	few	.	12	TGTGCCAGCAACAGGGCCGCCTACGAGCAGTACTTC	CASNRAAYEQYF
TRBJ2-2	TRBV5-1	.	.	16	TGCGCCAGCAGCTTGATTGGGTTTTCGAACACCGGGGAGCTGTTTTTT	CASSLIGFSNTGELFF
TRBJ2-1	TRBV7-2	.	.	13	TGTGCCAGCAGCTCCAGAGCAGCCAATGAGCAGTTCTTC	CASSSRAANEQFF
TRBJ1-6	TRBV6-1	.	.	14	TGTGCCAACGGGGAACAGGGTATGGGATCACCCCTCCACTTT	CANGEQGMGSPLHF
TRBJ2-1	TRBV9	.	.	14	TGTGCCAGCAGCGTAGAGTTCTCGACGTTACAGCAGTTCTTC	CASSVEFSTLQQFF
TRBJ1-6	TRBV30	few	.	12	TGTGCCTGGAGCGGGGATAATTCACCCCTCCACTTT	CAWSGDNSPLHF
TRBJ1-2	TRBV18	.	.	15	TGTGCCAGCTCACCACCGGCAGGAACTAACTATGGCTACACCTTC	CASSPPAGTNYGYTF
TRBJ2-2	TRBV11-3	once	TRBD1	20	TGTGCCAGCAGACTCGTCCGGTGGGGTCCGGGACAGGGGAAGGCCGGGGAGCTGTTTTTT	CASRLVRWGPGQGKAGELFF
TRBJ2-7	TRBV15	.	TRBD1	14	TGTGCCACCAGCAAGACAGGGGGCGGCTACGAGCAGTACTTC	CATSKTGGGYEQYF
TRBJ2-5	TRBV11-2	few	.	14	TGTGCCAGCAGCTTAGGACAGGGAGGAGAGACCCAGTACTTC	CASSLGQGGETQYF
TRBJ2-5	TRBV11-2	few	TRBD1	15	TGTGCCAGCAGCTTGGGGACAGGGGGAGGAGAGACCCAGTACTTC	CASSLGTGGGETQYF
TRBJ2-2	TRBV21-1	.	.	16	TGTGCCAGCAGTCGACTAGCGGGGACGAACACCGGGGAGCTGTTTTTT	CASSRLAGTNTGELFF
TRBJ1-2	TRBV6-1	.	TRBD1	17	TGTGCCAGCAGTGCATCTGGGAGGGGCAGGGGGCTGGGTGGCTACACCTTC	CASSASGRGRGLGGYTF